The clone carrying this TCR beta chain came up many times. Its specificity is not known. The data originate from a study of identical twins. It was template switching that added a universal primer site, and there were unique molecular identifiers on the cDNA. TCRdb processed the 5' RACE reads anew with MiXCR; each CDR3 protein has one entry. The sample consists of a few hundred thousand distinct CDR3 sequences, around 9.6% of them appearing once. Findings and limits, study-wide: Insertion counts were lower in abundant cord blood beta clonotypes, a trend that memory repertoires did not show. Recombination models fit unrelated individuals' TCR alpha sharing but underestimated twins'.

The CDR3 consists of 15 residues. V gave up 6 bases and J gave up 3 bases, with 17 bases separating them. Looked up from germline, CDR1 is DFQATT and CDR2 is SNEGSKA (reference sequence). This sample was shared with a second study, whose subject was yellow fever vaccine responses in identical twins.

The receptor's source is a woman aged 18-29 years in good health. Sequenced sample: PBMCs. V is TRBV20-1 and J is TRBJ2-2; either TRBD1 or TRBD2 may supply D (5 bases each). The DNA for the CDR3 is TGCAGTGCAACTACGGGTGGGACGGACACCGGGGAGCTGTTTTTT. It yields the protein CSATTGGTDTGELFF.